Listed below are T cell receptor beta chains from one sample, sequenced in a study of T cell repertoires in cytomegalovirus infection. These receptors are not linked to any known antigen. TCRdb itself ran the reads through MiXCR, one entry per CDR3 protein. The data hold a few hundred thousand distinct CDR3 sequences, with approximately 30% observed a single time. Specimen: cultured PBMCs, collected from culture after CMV antigen stimulation. These receptors came from a human donor in good health (CMV status not recorded). Some clones in this sample may be carry-over from other donors' samples. Each CDR3 is given with its conserved first and last residue. The D gene is left open where the match is weak. A clone size is listed for some rows: how often the clone was seen (once, few, many), or a class if it is expanded.

D	size	V	J	CDR3	DNA
NA	NA	TRBV19	TRBJ2-2	CASSIPYVPGELFF	TGTGCCAGTAGTATTCCCTATGTTCCCGGGGAGCTGTTTTTT
TRBD1	many	TRBV7-8	TRBJ1-1	CASSRDRGTEAFF	TGTGCCAGCAGCAGAGACAGGGGGACTGAAGCTTTCTTT
NA	many	TRBV7-2	TRBJ2-7	CASSPNRPPLGIMTGLEQYF	TGTGCCAGCAGCCCCAACCGCCCCCCCCTGGGAATCATGACGGGACTCGAGCAGTACTTC
NA	few	TRBV10-3	TRBJ1-1	CAISPDMNTEAFF	TGTGCCATCAGTCCCGACATGAACACTGAAGCTTTCTTT
TRBD2	NA	TRBV4-2	TRBJ2-3	CASSQDSGRATDTQYF	TGTGCCAGCAGCCAAGATTCCGGGAGGGCCACAGATACGCAGTATTTT
TRBD2	many	TRBV7-2	TRBJ2-1	CASSSGTSGSRLYNEQFF	TGTGCCAGCAGCTCCGGGACTAGCGGGAGTCGCCTCTACAATGAGCAGTTCTTC
NA	NA	TRBV6-6	TRBJ1-5	CASSYRVGRGLVQPQHF	TGTGCCAGCAGTTACCGGGTAGGACGCGGGTTGGTTCAGCCCCAGCATTTT
NA	NA	TRBV7-2	TRBJ2-1	CASSSFVVYNEQFF	TGTGCCAGCAGCTCCTTCGTGGTCTACAATGAGCAGTTCTTC
TRBD2	NA	TRBV7-3	TRBJ2-7	CASSSGLDYEQYF	TGTGCCAGCAGCTCGGGACTAGACTACGAGCAGTACTTC
NA	NA	TRBV11-3	TRBJ2-2	CASSPLFSWMGTGELFF	TGTGCCAGCAGCCCTCTCTTCAGCTGGATGGGGACCGGGGAGCTGTTTTTT
TRBD2	NA	TRBV28	TRBJ2-5	CASSPPMPLAGEETQYF	TGTGCCAGCAGTCCGCCGATGCCACTAGCGGGAGAAGAGACCCAGTACTTC
NA	NA	TRBV5-1	TRBJ2-1	CASSLGRDHEQFF	TGCGCCAGCAGCTTGGGTAGGGATCATGAGCAGTTCTTC
NA	few	TRBV27	TRBJ2-6	CASSSQEGLGSGANVLTF	TGTGCCAGCAGCTCCCAGGAGGGCCTGGGTTCTGGGGCCAACGTCCTGACTTTC
NA	many	TRBV10-3	TRBJ2-7	CATQGELPTYEQYF	TGTGCCACACAAGGGGAGTTACCTACCTACGAGCAGTACTTC
NA	few	TRBV7-8	TRBJ2-1	CASSLTNEQFF	TGTGCCAGCAGCTTAACAAATGAGCAGTTCTTC
NA	NA	TRBV6-4	TRBJ1-1	CASSPSPGGQAFF	TGTGCCAGCAGTCCCTCCCCGGGAGGGCAAGCTTTCTTT
TRBD2	NA	TRBV12-3/TRBV12-4	TRBJ2-1	CASSLASGGPRNEQFF	TGTGCCAGCAGTTTAGCGTCGGGAGGGCCACGGAATGAGCAGTTCTTC
NA	NA	TRBV29-1	TRBJ1-2	CSVGTPRSYGYTF	TGCAGCGTGGGGACTCCAAGGAGCTATGGCTACACCTTC
NA	NA	TRBV5-1	TRBJ2-2	CASSLGGRLTSNTGELFF	TGCGCCAGCAGCTTGGGGGGTCGACTGACCTCGAACACCGGGGAGCTGTTTTTT
TRBD2	many	TRBV6-2/TRBV6-3	TRBJ2-1	CASESSGRTNEQFF	TGTGCCAGCGAATCTAGCGGGAGAACGAATGAGCAGTTCTTC
NA	many	TRBV5-1	TRBJ2-6	CASSFRRSGANVLTF	TGCGCCAGCAGCTTTCGACGATCTGGGGCCAACGTCCTGACTTTC
NA	many	TRBV7-2	TRBJ2-2	CASSNPLLGLRFEELFF	TGTGCCAGCAGTAATCCCCTGCTGGGACTCCGCTTTGAGGAGCTGTTTTTT
NA	NA	TRBV7-6	TRBJ2-5	CASSPQSGETQYF	TGTGCTAGCAGCCCCCAGTCGGGGGAGACCCAGTACTTC
NA	few	TRBV7-2	TRBJ2-2	CASRARRQNTGELFF	TGTGCCAGCAGGGCCAGGCGGCAGAACACCGGGGAGCTGTTTTTT
TRBD1	NA	TRBV5-4	TRBJ1-2	CASSTGTDANYGYTF	TGTGCCAGCAGCACCGGGACAGATGCTAACTATGGCTACACCTTC
NA	few	TRBV18	TRBJ1-2	CASSPPGDPYGYTF	TGTGCCAGCTCACCACCGGGGGATCCCTATGGCTACACCTTC
NA	few	TRBV6-2/TRBV6-3	TRBJ1-5	CASSYSSDSQPQHF	TGTGCCAGCAGTTACTCGAGCGACAGTCAGCCCCAGCATTTT
NA	few	TRBV29-1	TRBJ1-2	CSVEIRNYGYTF	TGCAGCGTTGAAATCCGTAACTATGGCTACACCTTC
TRBD2	many	TRBV7-2	TRBJ2-3	CASRPGGNRHTSTDTQYF	TGTGCCAGCAGGCCGGGAGGCAACCGACACACTAGCACAGATACGCAGTATTTT
NA	NA	TRBV6-2/TRBV6-3	TRBJ1-1	CASSPVGGRAEAFF	TGTGCCAGCAGTCCCGTAGGGGGACGCGCTGAAGCTTTCTTT
TRBD1	few	TRBV28	TRBJ2-1	CASSWAGQGKSSYNEQFF	TGTGCCAGCAGCTGGGCGGGACAGGGAAAGAGCTCCTACAATGAGCAGTTCTTC
NA	NA	TRBV29-1	TRBJ1-2	CSVVSRVEYGYTF	TGCAGCGTTGTTTCCAGGGTAGAATATGGCTACACCTTC
NA	NA	TRBV19	TRBJ1-4	CASSIAATVEKLFF	TGTGCCAGTAGTATAGCCGCGACGGTCGAAAAACTGTTTTTT
NA	NA	TRBV27	TRBJ2-2	CACGQRTNTGELFF	TGTGCCTGCGGTCAAAGAACGAACACCGGGGAGCTGTTTTTT
NA	few	TRBV27	TRBJ2-2	CASSLSWGELFF	TGTGCCAGCAGTTTAAGTTGGGGGGAGCTGTTTTTT
TRBD1	NA	TRBV7-8	TRBJ1-1	CASSSGGRQGTAFF	TGTGCCAGCAGCTCAGGCGGGAGACAGGGAACAGCTTTCTTT